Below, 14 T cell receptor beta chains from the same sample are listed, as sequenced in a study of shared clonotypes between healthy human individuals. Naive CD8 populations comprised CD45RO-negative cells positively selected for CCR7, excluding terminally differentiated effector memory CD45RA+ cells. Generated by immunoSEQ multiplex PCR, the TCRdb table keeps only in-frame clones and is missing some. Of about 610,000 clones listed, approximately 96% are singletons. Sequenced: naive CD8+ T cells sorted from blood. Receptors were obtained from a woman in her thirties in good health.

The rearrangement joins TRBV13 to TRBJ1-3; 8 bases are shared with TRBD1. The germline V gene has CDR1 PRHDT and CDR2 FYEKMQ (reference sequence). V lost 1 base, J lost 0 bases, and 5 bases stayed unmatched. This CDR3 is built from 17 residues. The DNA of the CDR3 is TGTGCCAGCAGCTTAGATGGACAGGGCGCCTCTGGAAACACCATATATTTT. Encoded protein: CASSLDGQGASGNTIYF. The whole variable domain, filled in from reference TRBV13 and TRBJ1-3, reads AAGVIQSPRHLIKEKRETATLKCYPIPRHDTVYWYQQGPGQDPQFLISFYEKMQSDKGSIPDRFSAQQFSDYHSELNMSSLELGDSALYFCASSLDGQGASGNTIYFGEGSWLTVV.

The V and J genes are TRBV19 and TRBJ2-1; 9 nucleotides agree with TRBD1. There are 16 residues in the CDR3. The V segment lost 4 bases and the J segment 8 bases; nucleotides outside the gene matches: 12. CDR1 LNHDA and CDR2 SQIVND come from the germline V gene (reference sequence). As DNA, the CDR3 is TGTGCCAGTAGTAGACACCCGGGACAGGGTCGGGATGAGCAGTTCTTC. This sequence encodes CASSRHPGQGRDEQFF.

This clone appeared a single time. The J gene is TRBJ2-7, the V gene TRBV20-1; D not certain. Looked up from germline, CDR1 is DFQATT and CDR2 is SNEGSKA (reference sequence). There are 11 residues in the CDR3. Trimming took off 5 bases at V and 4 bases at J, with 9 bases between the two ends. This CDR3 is CSAVQEYEQYF. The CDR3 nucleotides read TGCAGTGCTGTACAAGAATACGAGCAGTACTTC.

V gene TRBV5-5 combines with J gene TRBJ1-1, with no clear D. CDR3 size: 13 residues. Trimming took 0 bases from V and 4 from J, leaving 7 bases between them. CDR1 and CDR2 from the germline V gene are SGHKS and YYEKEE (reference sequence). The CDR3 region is CASSLGLITEAFF. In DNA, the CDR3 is TGTGCCAGCAGCTTGGGACTGATCACTGAAGCTTTCTTT.

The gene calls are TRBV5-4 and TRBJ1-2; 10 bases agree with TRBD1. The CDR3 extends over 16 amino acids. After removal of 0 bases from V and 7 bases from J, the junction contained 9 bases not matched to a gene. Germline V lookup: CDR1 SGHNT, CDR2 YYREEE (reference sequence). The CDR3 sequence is CASSLDPTGGGLGYTF. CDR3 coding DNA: TGTGCCAGCAGCTTGGACCCGACAGGGGGCGGACTTGGCTACACCTTC. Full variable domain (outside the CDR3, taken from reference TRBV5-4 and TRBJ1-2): ETGVTQSPTHLIKTRGQQVTLRCSSQSGHNTVSWYQQALGQGPQFIFQYYREEENGRGNFPPRFSGLQFPNYSSELNVNALELDDSALYLCASSLDPTGGGLGYTFGSGTRLTVV.

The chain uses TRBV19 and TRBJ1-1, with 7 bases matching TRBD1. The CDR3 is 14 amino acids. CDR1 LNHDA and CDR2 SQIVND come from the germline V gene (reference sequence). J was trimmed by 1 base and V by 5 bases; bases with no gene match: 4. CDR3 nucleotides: TGTGCCAGTAGTTTATCAGGGGGGAACACTGAAGCTTTCTTT. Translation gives CASSLSGGNTEAFF.

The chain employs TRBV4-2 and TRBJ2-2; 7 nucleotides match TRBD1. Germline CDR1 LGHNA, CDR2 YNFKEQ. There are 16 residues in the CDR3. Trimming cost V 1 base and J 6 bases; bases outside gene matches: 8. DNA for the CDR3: TGTGCCAGCAGCCAAGTCGACAGGGCCCCCCCCGGGGAGCTGTTTTTT. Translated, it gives CASSQVDRAPPGELFF.

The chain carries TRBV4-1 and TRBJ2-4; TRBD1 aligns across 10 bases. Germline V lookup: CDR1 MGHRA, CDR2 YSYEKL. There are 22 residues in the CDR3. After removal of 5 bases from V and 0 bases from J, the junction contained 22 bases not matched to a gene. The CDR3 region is CASSSPHKPGQGLTLAKNIQYF. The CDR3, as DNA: TGCGCCAGCAGCTCCCCCCATAAGCCGGGACAGGGGCTGACATTAGCCAAAAACATTCAGTACTTC.

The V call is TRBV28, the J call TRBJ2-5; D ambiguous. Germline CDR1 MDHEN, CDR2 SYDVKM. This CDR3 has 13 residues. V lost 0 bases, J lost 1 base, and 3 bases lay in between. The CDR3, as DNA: TGTGCCAGCAGTTTATGGCCCCAAGAGACCCAGTACTTC. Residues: CASSLWPQETQYF.

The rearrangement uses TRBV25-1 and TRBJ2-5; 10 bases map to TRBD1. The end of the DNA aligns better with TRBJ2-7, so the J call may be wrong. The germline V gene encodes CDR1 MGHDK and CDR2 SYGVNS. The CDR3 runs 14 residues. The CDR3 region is CASSETGGIGEQYF. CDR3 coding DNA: TGTGCCAGCAGTGAGACAGGGGGCATTGGCGAGCAGTACTTC.

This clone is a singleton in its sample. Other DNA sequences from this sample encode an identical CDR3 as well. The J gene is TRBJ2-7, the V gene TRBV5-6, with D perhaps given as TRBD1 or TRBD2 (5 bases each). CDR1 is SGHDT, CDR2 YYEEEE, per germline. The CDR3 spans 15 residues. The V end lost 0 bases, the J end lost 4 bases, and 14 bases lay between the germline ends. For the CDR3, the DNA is TGTGCCAGCAGCTTGGCTGGGGGATCCTCTTACGAGCAGTACTTC. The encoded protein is CASSLAGGSSYEQYF. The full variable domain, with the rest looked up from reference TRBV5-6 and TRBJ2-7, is DAGVTQSPTHLIKTRGQQVTLRCSPKSGHDTVSWYQQALGQGPQFIFQYYEEEERQRGNFPDRFSGHQFPNYSSELNVNALLLGDSALYLCASSLAGGSSYEQYFGPGTRLTVT.

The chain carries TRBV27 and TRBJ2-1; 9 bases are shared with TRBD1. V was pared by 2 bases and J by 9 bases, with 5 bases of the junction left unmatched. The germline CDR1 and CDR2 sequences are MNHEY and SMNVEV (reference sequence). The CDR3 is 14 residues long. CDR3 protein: CASSLGTGFREQFF. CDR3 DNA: TGTGCCAGCAGTTTAGGGACAGGGTTCCGTGAGCAGTTCTTC.

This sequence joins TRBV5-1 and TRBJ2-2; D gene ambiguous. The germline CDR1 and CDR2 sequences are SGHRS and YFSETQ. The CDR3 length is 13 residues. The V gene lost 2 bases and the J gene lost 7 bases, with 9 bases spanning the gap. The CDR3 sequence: CASSLDLGGELFF. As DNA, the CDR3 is TGCGCCAGCAGCTTAGATCTGGGCGGGGAGCTGTTTTTT. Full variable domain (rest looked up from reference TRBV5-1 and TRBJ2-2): KAGVTQTPRYLIKTRGQQVTLSCSPISGHRSVSWYQQTPGQGLQFLFEYFSETQRNKGNFPGRFSGRQFSNSRSEMNVSTLELGDSALYLCASSLDLGGELFFGEGSRLTVL.

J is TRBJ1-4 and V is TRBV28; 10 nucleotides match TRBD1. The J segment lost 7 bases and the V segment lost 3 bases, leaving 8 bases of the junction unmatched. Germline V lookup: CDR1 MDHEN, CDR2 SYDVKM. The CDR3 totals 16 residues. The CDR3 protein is CASSFPRQGAVEKLFF. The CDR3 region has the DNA TGTGCCAGCAGTTTCCCCCGACAGGGGGCAGTTGAAAAACTGTTTTTT.